In its sample, the clone carrying this T cell receptor (beta chain) was seen many times. Its antigen is still unknown. Beta-chain TCR CDR3 regions were amplified from RNA transcripts. HTBI-primed first-round RT-PCR preceded second-round multiplex PCR. TCRdb re-called the multiplex PCR reads through MiXCR, storing one row per CDR3 protein. The table records more than 300,000 distinct CDR3 sequences, 17% of them present only once. The V end was cut by 0 bases, the J end by 5 bases, with 17 bases between. The length of the CDR3 is 17 residues. CDR1 and CDR2 (germline): MNHEY, SVGEGT. The diagnosis was founded upon clinical symptoms, serum thyroxine, TRAb, thyroid ultrasound and orbital computed tomography. The data are from a study of Graves' ophthalmopathy and Graves' hyperthyroidism. Whole-study context: Peripheral blood was gathered at first diagnosis, ahead of any treatment whatsoever.

Findings of the study overall: Sensitivity reached approximately 85% and specificity about 80% for a 13-signature model separating ophthalmopathy from stable hyperthyroidism.

Source material: peripheral blood. This clonotype was sampled from an adult woman with stable Graves' hyperthyroidism. The V and J genes are TRBV6-2 or TRBV6-3 and TRBJ1-5; D is perhaps TRBD1 (6 bases). In DNA, the CDR3 is TGTGCCAGCAGTTACTCGATTCTACAGGGAAGGGATCAGCCCCAGCATTTT. Translation gives CASSYSILQGRDQPQHF.